Here is one TCR beta chain with its context. The data were obtained in a study of OX40 agonist ivuxolimab in advanced cancers. TCRdb's copy holds only in-frame clones and misses some; the assay was immunoSEQ multiplex PCR. The profile shows about 76,000 clones, more than 75% of them singletons. Germline CDR1 is SGHVS and CDR2 is FNYEAQ. The CDR3 runs to 17 residues. The ends lost 4 bases at V and 1 base at J; junction bases unmatched: 6. The sample in question was CD4+ or CD8+ T cells sorted from blood, obtained in a trial of the OX40 agonist ivuxolimab. The receptor comes from an adult with an advanced solid tumor such as melanoma, head and neck, liver or kidney cancer. The chain has TRBV7-6 and TRBJ2-6; 8 bases are a match to TRBD1. The CDR3 loop is CASSSGQGGSGANVLTF. CDR3 nucleotide sequence: TGTGCCAGCAGCTCAGGACAGGGAGGTTCTGGGGCCAACGTCCTGACTTTC.